The clone carrying this TCR beta chain was detected a few times. Its matching antigen is unknown. These data are taken from a study of post-analysis software for immune sequencing data. Study-wide results and limits: Comparison with controls showed significantly lower normalized Chao1 diversity in multiple sclerosis patients. About five TRBV segments were more frequent in patients than controls; TRBV5-6, TRBV5-1 and TRBV20-1 belonged to this group.

Presence of unique molecular identifiers characterized the TCR beta cDNA libraries. Via MiXCR, TCRdb re-called the PCR reads, giving one row per CDR3 protein. The sample holds hundreds of thousands of distinct CDR3 sequences; approximately 60% are singletons and the top ten take around 10%. V shed 8 bases, J shed 2 bases, and the junction held 7 bases outside the gene matches. This CDR3 contains 13 residues. Germline lookup yields CDR1 SQVTM and CDR2 ANQGSEA. This receptor was obtained from a girl aged 2-10 years with multiple sclerosis. The source material was blood. V is TRBV29-1 and J is TRBJ1-2, with TRBD1 matching 8 bases. The CDR3, as DNA: TGCAGCAACCTGGACAGGGAGAACTATGGCTACACCTTC. This gives the protein CSNLDRENYGYTF.